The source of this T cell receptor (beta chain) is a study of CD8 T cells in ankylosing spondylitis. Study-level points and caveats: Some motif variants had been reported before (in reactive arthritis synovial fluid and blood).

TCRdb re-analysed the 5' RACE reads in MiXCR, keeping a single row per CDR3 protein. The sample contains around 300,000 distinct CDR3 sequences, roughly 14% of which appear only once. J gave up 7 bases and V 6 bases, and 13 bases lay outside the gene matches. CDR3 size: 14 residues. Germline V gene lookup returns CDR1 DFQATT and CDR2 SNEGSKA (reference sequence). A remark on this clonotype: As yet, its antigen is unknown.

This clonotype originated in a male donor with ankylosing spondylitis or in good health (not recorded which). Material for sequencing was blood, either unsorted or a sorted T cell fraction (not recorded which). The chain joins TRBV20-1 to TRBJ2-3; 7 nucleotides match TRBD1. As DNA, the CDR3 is TGCAGTGCGAGGGACAGCCAAGCTACCAATACGCAGTATTTT. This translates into CSARDSQATNTQYF.